This note documents a single TCR beta chain sequence. What it recognizes is unknown. PCR amplification relied on 60 Vbeta primers (plus 13 Jbeta primers). Study processing details: An analysis that came later counted roughly 80 million unique TCR beta chains, approximately 12 million shared. Sequenced by immunoSEQ multiplex PCR; TCRdb stores in-frame clones only, minus some. V, J and clone size derive from that table, while D and trimming were established from the DNA sequence. This table has some 180,000 clones, roughly two thirds appearing once. These data come from a study of cytomegalovirus exposure and HLA in healthy donors. Study-level points and caveats: V- and J-gene trimming in TCR beta was tied to a missense DCLRE1C variant by an analysis performed later.

The CDR3 has 13 amino acids. The germline gives CDR1 MNHEY, CDR2 SMNVEV (reference sequence). Trimming shortened V by 2 bases and J by 1 base, and 5 bases separated the two germline ends. The source is a woman aged 18 to 35 in good health and CMV-seropositive. The J gene is TRBJ1-1, the V gene TRBV27, with D unresolved. Sequenced sample: PBMCs. The CDR3: CASSLVRNTEAFF. The CDR3 DNA follows: TGTGCCAGCAGTTTAGTGAGGAACACTGAAGCTTTCTTT.